These T cell receptor beta chains were read from a single sample in a study of a mutant IDH1 vaccine in newly diagnosed glioma. This table comes from immunoSEQ multiplex PCR, and its TCRdb copy is limited to in-frame clones, with some not included. This repertoire shows just under 95,000 clones, around 80% found once; its top ten account for over 6.5%. Material: PBMCs, obtained from a glioma patient treated with radiotherapy, temozolomide or both. Every receptor here comes from a man aged 40-49 years with glioma. CDR3s include the opening cysteine and the closing phenylalanine or tryptophan. Each record gives: CDR3 DNA, CDR3 protein, D gene, clone size, V gene, J gene, CDR3 length. D genes are given only for firm matches. The size entry is marked missing in some rows and otherwise reads once, few, many or a size class.

cdr3_nt: TGTGCCAGCAGCAAAGATGTGATCGGGACAGGGATACACCCAGAGACCCAGTACTTC
cdr3_aa: CASSKDVIGTGIHPETQYF
d_call: -
clone_size: -
v_call: TRBV21-1
j_call: TRBJ2-5
cdr3_length: 19

cdr3_nt: TGTGCCAGCAGCTCGACAGGGCCTGGATTTAAAGAGCAGTACTTC
cdr3_aa: CASSSTGPGFKEQYF
d_call: TRBD1
clone_size: few
v_call: TRBV5-6
j_call: TRBJ2-7
cdr3_length: 15

cdr3_nt: TGTGCCAGCAGGACTGGGACAGGCCGTAACTATGGCTACACCTTC
cdr3_aa: CASRTGTGRNYGYTF
d_call: TRBD1
clone_size: -
v_call: TRBV2
j_call: TRBJ1-2
cdr3_length: 15

cdr3_nt: TGCGCCAGCAGTGAGCAGGGGTATGGCTACACCTTC
cdr3_aa: CASSEQGYGYTF
d_call: -
clone_size: -
v_call: TRBV10-2
j_call: TRBJ1-2
cdr3_length: 12

cdr3_nt: TGCGCCAGCAGCTTGGAAGACTCACGGGAGACCCAGTACTTC
cdr3_aa: CASSLEDSRETQYF
d_call: -
clone_size: -
v_call: TRBV5-1
j_call: TRBJ2-5
cdr3_length: 14

cdr3_nt: TGTGCCAGCAGTCCAAGGACAGCGAGCTCCTACGAGCAGTACTTC
cdr3_aa: CASSPRTASSYEQYF
d_call: -
clone_size: -
v_call: TRBV25-1
j_call: TRBJ2-7
cdr3_length: 15

cdr3_nt: TGTGCCAGCAGTGGAGAGACAGGGTCTGTCAATGAGCAGTTCTTC
cdr3_aa: CASSGETGSVNEQFF
d_call: TRBD1
clone_size: -
v_call: TRBV6-1
j_call: TRBJ2-1
cdr3_length: 15

cdr3_nt: TGTGCCAGCTTCAGGGGCCAGTTCTTC
cdr3_aa: CASFRGQFF
d_call: -
clone_size: -
v_call: TRBV11-2
j_call: TRBJ2-1
cdr3_length: 9

cdr3_nt: TGTGCCAGCAGCCCCAGGGAATCCTCTGGAAACACCATATATTTT
cdr3_aa: CASSPRESSGNTIYF
d_call: -
clone_size: -
v_call: TRBV6-5
j_call: TRBJ1-3
cdr3_length: 15

cdr3_nt: TGTGCCAGCAGCCCCGGCCCCGGCTCCTACGAGCAGTACTTC
cdr3_aa: CASSPGPGSYEQYF
d_call: -
clone_size: -
v_call: TRBV7-2
j_call: TRBJ2-7
cdr3_length: 14

cdr3_nt: TGTGCCAGCAGCCCGGCGGGTCACAGCGAGCAGTTCTTC
cdr3_aa: CASSPAGHSEQFF
d_call: -
clone_size: few
v_call: TRBV7-9
j_call: TRBJ2-1
cdr3_length: 13

cdr3_nt: TGTGCCAGCAGCCTGGACGTGGGGTATGGCTACACCTTC
cdr3_aa: CASSLDVGYGYTF
d_call: -
clone_size: once
v_call: TRBV7-9
j_call: TRBJ1-2
cdr3_length: 13

cdr3_nt: TGTGCCACCAGCACAAGGGACACCGGCACAGATACGCAGTATTTT
cdr3_aa: CATSTRDTGTDTQYF
d_call: -
clone_size: -
v_call: TRBV15
j_call: TRBJ2-3
cdr3_length: 15

cdr3_nt: TGTGCCAGCAGCTTGAGGCGGGGTGGCAATGAGCAGTTCTTC
cdr3_aa: CASSLRRGGNEQFF
d_call: -
clone_size: -
v_call: TRBV7-2
j_call: TRBJ2-1
cdr3_length: 14

cdr3_nt: TGTGCCAGCAGCTTGACCAATGAGCAGTTCTTC
cdr3_aa: CASSLTNEQFF
d_call: -
clone_size: -
v_call: TRBV5-4
j_call: TRBJ2-1
cdr3_length: 11

cdr3_nt: TGTGCCAGCAGCACCGGGACAGCCTACGAGCAGTACTTC
cdr3_aa: CASSTGTAYEQYF
d_call: TRBD1
clone_size: once
v_call: TRBV5-4
j_call: TRBJ2-7
cdr3_length: 13

cdr3_nt: TGCGCCAGCAGCCTTTTCGGGGGCAACGAGCAGTACTTC
cdr3_aa: CASSLFGGNEQYF
d_call: -
clone_size: -
v_call: TRBV4-1
j_call: TRBJ2-7
cdr3_length: 13

cdr3_nt: TGTGCCAGCAGCCGGGGGCGGGTCACAATCCAAGAGACCCAGTACTTC
cdr3_aa: CASSRGRVTIQETQYF
d_call: -
clone_size: -
v_call: TRBV7-9
j_call: TRBJ2-5
cdr3_length: 16

cdr3_nt: TGCAGCGTTGCAAAGACCGTGTGGAACACTGAAGCTTTCTTT
cdr3_aa: CSVAKTVWNTEAFF
d_call: -
clone_size: -
v_call: TRBV29-1
j_call: TRBJ1-1
cdr3_length: 14

cdr3_nt: TGTGCCAGCAGACGGAGGGCGGACGGGACAGGGCGTACCTACGAGCAGTACTTC
cdr3_aa: CASRRRADGTGRTYEQYF
d_call: TRBD1
clone_size: once
v_call: TRBV27
j_call: TRBJ2-7
cdr3_length: 18

cdr3_nt: TGTGCCAGCAGTACGAGCGAGACAGATACGCAGTATTTT
cdr3_aa: CASSTSETDTQYF
d_call: -
clone_size: few
v_call: TRBV6-5
j_call: TRBJ2-3
cdr3_length: 13

cdr3_nt: TGTGCCAAAGCCTCCGCTAATTCACCCCTCCACTTT
cdr3_aa: CAKASANSPLHF
d_call: -
clone_size: few
v_call: TRBV2
j_call: TRBJ1-6
cdr3_length: 12

cdr3_nt: TGTGCCTGGAGTGTCAGGGGAGTAAGAAAGACCCAGTACTTC
cdr3_aa: CAWSVRGVRKTQYF
d_call: -
clone_size: -
v_call: TRBV30
j_call: TRBJ2-5
cdr3_length: 14

cdr3_nt: TGTGCCAGCTCACCGTTAGCGGAGTTCACCGGGGAGCTGTTTTTT
cdr3_aa: CASSPLAEFTGELFF
d_call: -
clone_size: -
v_call: TRBV18
j_call: TRBJ2-2
cdr3_length: 15

cdr3_nt: TGCGCCAGCAGCCAAGATGATACCGGGACAGGGGGTGGTCGGACTGAAGCTTTCTTT
cdr3_aa: CASSQDDTGTGGGRTEAFF
d_call: TRBD1
clone_size: -
v_call: TRBV4-1
j_call: TRBJ1-1
cdr3_length: 19

cdr3_nt: TGTGCCAGCAGTGAAGTACCCAATTCACCCCTCCACTTT
cdr3_aa: CASSEVPNSPLHF
d_call: -
clone_size: once
v_call: TRBV6-1
j_call: TRBJ1-6
cdr3_length: 13

cdr3_nt: TGTGCCAGCAGTTTAATTGGGGTTAGCACAGATACGCAGTATTTT
cdr3_aa: CASSLIGVSTDTQYF
d_call: -
clone_size: -
v_call: TRBV28
j_call: TRBJ2-3
cdr3_length: 15

cdr3_nt: TGCGCCAGCAGCCAATCTCACAATGAGCAGTTCTTC
cdr3_aa: CASSQSHNEQFF
d_call: -
clone_size: -
v_call: TRBV4-1
j_call: TRBJ2-1
cdr3_length: 12

cdr3_nt: TGTGCCAGCAGCTTACGTCGCTCGGGATCATACAATGAGCAGTTCTTC
cdr3_aa: CASSLRRSGSYNEQFF
d_call: -
clone_size: -
v_call: TRBV11-1
j_call: TRBJ2-1
cdr3_length: 16

cdr3_nt: TGTGCCTGGAGAGCTCGGGGGCTCCGAGTGAACACTGAAGCTTTCTTT
cdr3_aa: CAWRARGLRVNTEAFF
d_call: -
clone_size: -
v_call: TRBV30
j_call: TRBJ1-1
cdr3_length: 16

cdr3_nt: TGTGCCAGTAGCAAGGGAGGGGTATTGAAAAAACTGTTTTTT
cdr3_aa: CASSKGGVLKKLFF
d_call: -
clone_size: -
v_call: TRBV19
j_call: TRBJ1-4
cdr3_length: 14

cdr3_nt: TGCGCCAGCAGCCAAGTCGCGAGCTCTGGGGCCAACGTCCTGACTTTC
cdr3_aa: CASSQVASSGANVLTF
d_call: -
clone_size: -
v_call: TRBV4-3
j_call: TRBJ2-6
cdr3_length: 16

cdr3_nt: TGCGCCAGCAAATCTAGCGGGGGAGATACGCAGTATTTT
cdr3_aa: CASKSSGGDTQYF
d_call: TRBD2
clone_size: -
v_call: TRBV5-1
j_call: TRBJ2-3
cdr3_length: 13

cdr3_nt: TGCGCCAGCAGTCTGAGGGACAGGGCGGGAGATACGCAGTATTTT
cdr3_aa: CASSLRDRAGDTQYF
d_call: TRBD1
clone_size: -
v_call: TRBV10-2
j_call: TRBJ2-3
cdr3_length: 15

cdr3_nt: TGTGCCAGCAGCCCAGGGGATTATAATTCACCCCTCCACTTT
cdr3_aa: CASSPGDYNSPLHF
d_call: -
clone_size: few
v_call: TRBV7-2
j_call: TRBJ1-6
cdr3_length: 14

cdr3_nt: TGTGCCAGCAGCCAGACTAGCGTAGCCTACAATGAGCAGTTCTTC
cdr3_aa: CASSQTSVAYNEQFF
d_call: TRBD2
clone_size: once
v_call: TRBV6-6
j_call: TRBJ2-1
cdr3_length: 15

cdr3_nt: TGTGCCAGCAGTCCCAGCCCACCAGGCACTGAAGCTTTCTTT
cdr3_aa: CASSPSPPGTEAFF
d_call: -
clone_size: -
v_call: TRBV28
j_call: TRBJ1-1
cdr3_length: 14

cdr3_nt: TGTGCCAGCAGTTACCGGACAGGGTCCGGCTACACCTTC
cdr3_aa: CASSYRTGSGYTF
d_call: TRBD1
clone_size: -
v_call: TRBV6-5
j_call: TRBJ1-2
cdr3_length: 13

cdr3_nt: TGTGCCATCAGTGAGCCGGAAAAACTAGCGGGGTCGTACCAAGAGACCCAGTACTTC
cdr3_aa: CAISEPEKLAGSYQETQYF
d_call: TRBD2
clone_size: -
v_call: TRBV10-3
j_call: TRBJ2-5
cdr3_length: 19

cdr3_nt: TGTGCCAGCAGCTTTGGACAGGGTGATCAGCCCCAGCATTTT
cdr3_aa: CASSFGQGDQPQHF
d_call: TRBD1
clone_size: few
v_call: TRBV7-9
j_call: TRBJ1-5
cdr3_length: 14

cdr3_nt: TGTGCCAGCAGTGAATTCGAATCTCTGGACACTGAAGCTTTCTTT
cdr3_aa: CASSEFESLDTEAFF
d_call: -
clone_size: -
v_call: TRBV2
j_call: TRBJ1-1
cdr3_length: 15

cdr3_nt: TGTGCCAGCAGCTTGTCGGGGAAAGCTAACTATGGCTACACCTTC
cdr3_aa: CASSLSGKANYGYTF
d_call: -
clone_size: -
v_call: TRBV5-5
j_call: TRBJ1-2
cdr3_length: 15

cdr3_nt: TGTGCCAGCAGTTTATCGTTCGGGGGCTCCTATAATTCACCCCTCCACTTT
cdr3_aa: CASSLSFGGSYNSPLHF
d_call: -
clone_size: -
v_call: TRBV27
j_call: TRBJ1-6
cdr3_length: 17

cdr3_nt: TGTGCCACCAGCACAACCCTAGCGGGAGACATCATTCAGTACTTC
cdr3_aa: CATSTTLAGDIIQYF
d_call: TRBD2
clone_size: -
v_call: TRBV15
j_call: TRBJ2-4
cdr3_length: 15

cdr3_nt: TGTGCCAGCAGCCAAGTACGGTACGGTAGCTCCTACGAGCAGTACTTC
cdr3_aa: CASSQVRYGSSYEQYF
d_call: -
clone_size: -
v_call: TRBV14
j_call: TRBJ2-7
cdr3_length: 16

cdr3_nt: TGTGCCTGGGACCGGGACCCCAATCAGCCCCAGCATTTT
cdr3_aa: CAWDRDPNQPQHF
d_call: -
clone_size: -
v_call: TRBV30
j_call: TRBJ1-5
cdr3_length: 13

cdr3_nt: TGTGCCAGCAGTCTCTCAGGGCGGACTGAAGCTTTCTTT
cdr3_aa: CASSLSGRTEAFF
d_call: -
clone_size: -
v_call: TRBV28
j_call: TRBJ1-1
cdr3_length: 13

cdr3_nt: TGTGCCAGCAGCGACAGGGGGTCAAGCTATGGCTACACCTTC
cdr3_aa: CASSDRGSSYGYTF
d_call: TRBD1
clone_size: few
v_call: TRBV2
j_call: TRBJ1-2
cdr3_length: 14